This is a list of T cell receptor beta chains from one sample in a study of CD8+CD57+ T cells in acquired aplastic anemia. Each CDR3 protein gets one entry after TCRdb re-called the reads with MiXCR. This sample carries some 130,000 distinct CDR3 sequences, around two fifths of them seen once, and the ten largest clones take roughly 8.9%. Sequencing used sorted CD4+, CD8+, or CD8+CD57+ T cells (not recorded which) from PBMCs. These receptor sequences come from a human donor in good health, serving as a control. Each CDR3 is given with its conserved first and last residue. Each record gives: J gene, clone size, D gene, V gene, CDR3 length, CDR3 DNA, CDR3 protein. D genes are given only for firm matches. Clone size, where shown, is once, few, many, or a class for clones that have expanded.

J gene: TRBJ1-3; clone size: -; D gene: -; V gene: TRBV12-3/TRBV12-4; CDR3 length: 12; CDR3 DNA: TGTGCCAGCAGTTTAGGCTTGAACACCATATATTTT; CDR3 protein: CASSLGLNTIYF
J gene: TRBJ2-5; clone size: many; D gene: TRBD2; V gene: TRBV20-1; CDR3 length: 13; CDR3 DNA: TGCAGTGCTAGGCGGGAGGGCCGGGAGACCCAGTACTTC; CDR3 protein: CSARREGRETQYF
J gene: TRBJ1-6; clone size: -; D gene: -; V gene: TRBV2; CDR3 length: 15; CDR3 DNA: TGTGCCAGCAGTGAAGCCGGGACAATGAATTCACCCCTCCACTTT; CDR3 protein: CASSEAGTMNSPLHF
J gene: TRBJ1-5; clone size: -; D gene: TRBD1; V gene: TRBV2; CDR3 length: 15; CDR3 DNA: TGTGCCAGCAGCGGGGACAGGGACGGCAATAAGCCCCAGCATTTT; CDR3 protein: CASSGDRDGNKPQHF
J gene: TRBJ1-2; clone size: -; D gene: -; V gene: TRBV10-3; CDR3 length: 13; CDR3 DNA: TGTGCCATCGGGGAACGGGGTCCCTATGGCTACACCTTC; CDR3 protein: CAIGERGPYGYTF
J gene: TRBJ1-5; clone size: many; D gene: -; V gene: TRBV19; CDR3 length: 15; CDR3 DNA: TGTGCCAGTAGTATAGCCCCGGGTAGCAATCAGCCCCAGCATTTT; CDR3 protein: CASSIAPGSNQPQHF
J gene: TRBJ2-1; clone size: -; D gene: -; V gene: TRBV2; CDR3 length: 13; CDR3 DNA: TGTGCCAGCAAAGAGGGCTCCTACAATGGGCAGTTCTTC; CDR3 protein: CASKEGSYNGQFF
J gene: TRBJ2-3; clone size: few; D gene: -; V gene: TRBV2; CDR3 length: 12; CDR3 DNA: TGTGCCAGCGCCCCCAATGGCGATACGCAGTATTTT; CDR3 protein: CASAPNGDTQYF
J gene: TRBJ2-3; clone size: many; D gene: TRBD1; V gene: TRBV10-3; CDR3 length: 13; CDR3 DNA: TGTGCCAGCCGGGACAGTCTGAAGGATACGCAGTATTTT; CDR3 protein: CASRDSLKDTQYF
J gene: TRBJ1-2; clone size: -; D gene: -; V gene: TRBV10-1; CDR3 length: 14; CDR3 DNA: TGCGCCAGCAGTGAGTCGGGTGCTAACTATGGCTACACCTTC; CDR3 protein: CASSESGANYGYTF
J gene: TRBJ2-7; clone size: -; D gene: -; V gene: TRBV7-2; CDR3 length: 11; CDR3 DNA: TGTGCCAGCAGACAAGAATACGAGCAGTACTTC; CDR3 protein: CASRQEYEQYF
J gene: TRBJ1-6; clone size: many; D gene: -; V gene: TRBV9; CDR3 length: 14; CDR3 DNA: TGTGCCAGCAGCGCGAGAGAGTTTGGATCACCCCTCCACTTT; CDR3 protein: CASSAREFGSPLHF
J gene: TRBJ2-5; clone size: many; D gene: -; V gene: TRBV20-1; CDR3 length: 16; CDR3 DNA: TGCAGTGCTAGAGATGGGACCAGAGGAGGGAAGGAGACCCAGTACTTC; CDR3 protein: CSARDGTRGGKETQYF
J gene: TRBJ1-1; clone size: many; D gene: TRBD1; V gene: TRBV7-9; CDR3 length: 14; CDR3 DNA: TGTGCCAGCAGCTTAGTTCAGGGGGCCCTTTGGGCTTTCTTT; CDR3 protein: CASSLVQGALWAFF
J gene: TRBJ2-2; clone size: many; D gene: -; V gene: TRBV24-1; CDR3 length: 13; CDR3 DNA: TGTGCCACCAGTGAGATAGAGGCCGGGGAGCTGTTTTTT; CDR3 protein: CATSEIEAGELFF
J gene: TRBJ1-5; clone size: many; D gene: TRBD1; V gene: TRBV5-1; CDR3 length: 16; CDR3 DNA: TGCGCCAGCAGCGTGACAGGGCCGGCGGGCAATCAGCCCCAGCATTTT; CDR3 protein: CASSVTGPAGNQPQHF
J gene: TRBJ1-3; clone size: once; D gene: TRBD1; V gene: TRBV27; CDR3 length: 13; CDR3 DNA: TGTGCCAGCCCGGACAGGGGTCATTACACCATATATTTT; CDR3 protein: CASPDRGHYTIYF
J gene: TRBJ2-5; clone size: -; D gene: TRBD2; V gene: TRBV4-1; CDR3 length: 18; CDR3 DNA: TGCGCCAGCAGCCAAGATTGGATAGCGGGGGGTCTCCAAGAGACCCAGTACTTC; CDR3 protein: CASSQDWIAGGLQETQYF
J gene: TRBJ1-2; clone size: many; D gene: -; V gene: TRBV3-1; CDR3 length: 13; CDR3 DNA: TGTGCCCCCACGAAGGGGTTCTTGGCTGGCTACACCTTC; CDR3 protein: CAPTKGFLAGYTF
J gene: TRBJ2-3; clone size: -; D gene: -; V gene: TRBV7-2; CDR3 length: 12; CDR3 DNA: TGTGCCACCAGTGCTGGTGGAGATACGCAGTATTTT; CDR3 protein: CATSAGGDTQYF
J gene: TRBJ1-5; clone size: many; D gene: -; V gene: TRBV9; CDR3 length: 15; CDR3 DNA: TGTGCCAGCAGCGTAGGGACAGTTAGCAATCAGCCCCAGCATTTT; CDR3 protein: CASSVGTVSNQPQHF
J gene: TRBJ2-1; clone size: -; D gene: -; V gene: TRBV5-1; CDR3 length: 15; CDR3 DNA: TGCGCCAGCACTCCCATCTCCGAATCCTACAATGAGCAGTTCTTC; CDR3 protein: CASTPISESYNEQFF
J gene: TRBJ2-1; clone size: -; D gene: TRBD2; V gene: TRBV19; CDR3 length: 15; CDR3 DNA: TGTGCCAGTAGTATGGGGGGGGAAACCTACAATGAGCAGTTCTTC; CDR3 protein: CASSMGGETYNEQFF
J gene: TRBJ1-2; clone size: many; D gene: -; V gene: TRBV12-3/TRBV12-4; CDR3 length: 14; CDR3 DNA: TGTGCCAGCAGTTTAGACGGGGGGAGGTATGGCTACACCTTC; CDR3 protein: CASSLDGGRYGYTF
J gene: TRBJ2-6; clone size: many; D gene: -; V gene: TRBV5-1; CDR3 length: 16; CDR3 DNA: TGCGCCAGCAGCATCGGGACGCTCGGTGGGGCCAACGTCCTGACTTTC; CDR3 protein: CASSIGTLGGANVLTF
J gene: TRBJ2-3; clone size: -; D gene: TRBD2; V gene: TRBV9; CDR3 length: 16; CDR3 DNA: TGTGCCAGCAGCGGGTGGACTAGCGGGTATTTTGATACGCAGTATTTT; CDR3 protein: CASSGWTSGYFDTQYF
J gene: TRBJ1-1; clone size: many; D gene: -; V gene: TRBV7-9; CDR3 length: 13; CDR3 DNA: TGTGCCAGCAGCTTGAGGGAAGGGACTGAAGCTTTCTTT; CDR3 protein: CASSLREGTEAFF
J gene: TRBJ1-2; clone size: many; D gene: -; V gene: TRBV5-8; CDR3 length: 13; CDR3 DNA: TGTGCCAGCAGCTCGAACGTGATCGGTGGCTACACCTTC; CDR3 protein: CASSSNVIGGYTF
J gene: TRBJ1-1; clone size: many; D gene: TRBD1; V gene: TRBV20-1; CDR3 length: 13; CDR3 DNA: TGCAGTGCTGACCGGGACAGTCACAGTGAAGCTTTCTTT; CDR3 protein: CSADRDSHSEAFF
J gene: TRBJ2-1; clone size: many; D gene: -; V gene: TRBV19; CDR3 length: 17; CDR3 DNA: TGTGCCAGTAGTATAAGTAGGAGCGGTAGGACGATGAATGAGCAGTTCTTC; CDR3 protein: CASSISRSGRTMNEQFF
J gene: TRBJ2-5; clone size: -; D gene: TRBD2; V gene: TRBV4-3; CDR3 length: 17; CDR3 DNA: TGCGCCAGCAGCCAAGTAGGGACTAACGTGTACCAAGAGACCCAGTACTTC; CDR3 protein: CASSQVGTNVYQETQYF
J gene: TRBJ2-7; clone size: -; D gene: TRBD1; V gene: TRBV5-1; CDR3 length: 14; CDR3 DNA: TGCGCCAGCAGCTCCCGACAGGGACACTACGAGCAGTACTTC; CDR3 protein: CASSSRQGHYEQYF
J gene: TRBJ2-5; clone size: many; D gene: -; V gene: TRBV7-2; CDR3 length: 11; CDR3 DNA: TGTGCCAGCAGCCGAGCGGAGACCCAGTACTTC; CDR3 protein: CASSRAETQYF
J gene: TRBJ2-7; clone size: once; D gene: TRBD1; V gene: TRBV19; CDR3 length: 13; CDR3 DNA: TGTGCCAGTAGCCAGACAGGGGGGAGACAGCAGTACTTC; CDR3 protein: CASSQTGGRQQYF
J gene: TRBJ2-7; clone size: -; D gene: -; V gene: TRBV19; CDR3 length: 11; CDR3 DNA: TGTGCCAGTAGTATAGGGACAGAGCAGTACTTC; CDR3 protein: CASSIGTEQYF
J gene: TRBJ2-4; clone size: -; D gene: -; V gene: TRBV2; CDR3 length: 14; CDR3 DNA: TGTGCCAGCGGGGGAGTTCGGGGCAAAAACATTCAGTACTTC; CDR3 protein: CASGGVRGKNIQYF
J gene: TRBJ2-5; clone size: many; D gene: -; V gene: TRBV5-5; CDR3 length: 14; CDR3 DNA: TGTGCCAGCAGCATGACGGGACTCCAAGAGACCCAGTACTTC; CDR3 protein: CASSMTGLQETQYF
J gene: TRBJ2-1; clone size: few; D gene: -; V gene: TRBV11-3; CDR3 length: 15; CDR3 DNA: TGTGCCAGCAGCCAGATGGGTTTTTCCTACAATGAGCAGTTCTTC; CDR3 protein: CASSQMGFSYNEQFF
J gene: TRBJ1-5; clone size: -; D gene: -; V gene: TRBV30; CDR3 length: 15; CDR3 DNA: TGTGCCTGGTCGCAGGGAACCGCGGGCAATCAGCCCCAGCATTTT; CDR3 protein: CAWSQGTAGNQPQHF
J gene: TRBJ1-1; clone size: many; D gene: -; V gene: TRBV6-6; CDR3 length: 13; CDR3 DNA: TGTGCCAGCAGTTTCCGGACGGTGAAAGAAGCTTTCTTT; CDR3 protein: CASSFRTVKEAFF
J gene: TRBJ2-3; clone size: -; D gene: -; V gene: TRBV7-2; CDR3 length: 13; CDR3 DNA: TGCGCCAGCAGCTTGGGGGACCCAGATACGCAGTATTTT; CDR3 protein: CASSLGDPDTQYF
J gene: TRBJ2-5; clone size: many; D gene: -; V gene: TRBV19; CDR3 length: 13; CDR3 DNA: TGTGCCAGTAGTAATCTACCCCGGGAGACCCAGTACTTC; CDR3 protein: CASSNLPRETQYF
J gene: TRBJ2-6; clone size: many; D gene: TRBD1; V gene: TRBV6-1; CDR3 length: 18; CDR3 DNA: TGTGCCAGCAGTCAGACAGGGGGAGGAGGCTCTGGGGCCAACGTCCTGACTTTC; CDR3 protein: CASSQTGGGGSGANVLTF